These T cell receptor beta chains were read from a single sample in a study of T cells in Graves' hyperthyroidism and ophthalmopathy. Each CDR3 protein is one row after TCRdb ran MiXCR on the multiplex PCR reads. The sample has fewer than 500,000 distinct CDR3 sequences; roughly 15% are singletons. Sequencing was done on a sample of blood. These TCRs come from a man between 18 and 29 years old with Graves' ophthalmopathy. The CDR3 runs from the conserved cysteine through the conserved F or W. The D gene is left open where the match is weak. The size entry is marked missing in some rows and otherwise reads once, few, many or a size class.

TRBJ2-1 many TRBD2 TRBV27 TGTGCCAGCAGTACCCCCGGGGGGATGCAGTTCTTC CASSTPGGMQFF
TRBJ2-3 many - TRBV7-9 TGTGCCAGCAGCCGAAGTACTGACTGGCAATACACAGATACGCAGTATTTT CASSRSTDWQYTDTQYF
TRBJ2-5 few - TRBV5-1 TGCGCCAGCAGCTTGAGGCAGCACCAAGAGACCCAGTACTTC CASSLRQHQETQYF
TRBJ2-3 - - TRBV5-4 TGTGCCAGCAGCGAGGACCAAAGGAAGGCAGATACGCAGTATTTT CASSEDQRKADTQYF
TRBJ1-1 few - TRBV5-1 TGCGCCAGCAGCCTATCGGGGGTCACTGAAGCTTTCTTT CASSLSGVTEAFF
TRBJ1-5 few - TRBV6-1 TGTGCCAGCAGAGAGACAAGTAATAGCAATCAGCCCCAGCATTTT CASRETSNSNQPQHF
TRBJ2-7 - TRBD1 TRBV6-1 TGTGCCAGCAGTAGACAGGGGCGCGGGTACGAGCAGTACTTC CASSRQGRGYEQYF
TRBJ1-6 many - TRBV7-2 TGTGCCAGCAGCTTCCTACCGGGTCCTTATAATTCACCCCTCCACTTT CASSFLPGPYNSPLHF
TRBJ1-3 few - TRBV5-1 TGCGCCAGCAGTCCCGGGACGGTCTACTCTGGAAACACCATATATTTT CASSPGTVYSGNTIYF
TRBJ2-2 many - TRBV12-3/TRBV12-4 TGTGCCAGCAGTCTTCTAGGCACCGGGGAGCTGTTTTTT CASSLLGTGELFF
TRBJ1-6 - - TRBV7-8 TGTGCCAGCAGCTTAGTTTCCGAAAGCTCCTATAATTCACCCCTCCACTTT CASSLVSESSYNSPLHF
TRBJ2-1 few - TRBV6-1 TGTGCCAGCAGTCCCCGAAATAGCTCCTACAATGAGCAGTTCTTC CASSPRNSSYNEQFF
TRBJ2-3 few TRBD2 TRBV30 TGTGCCTGTAGCGGGGGGGCAGATACGCAGTATTTT CACSGGADTQYF
TRBJ2-1 - - TRBV3-1 TGTGCCAGCAGCCAGAGCAGGGAAAGCTCCTACAATGAGCAGTTCTTC CASSQSRESSYNEQFF
TRBJ2-5 - TRBD1 TRBV7-9 TGTGCCAGCAGCTTAGGATCCGGGACAGGGGAGAGCCAGTACTTC CASSLGSGTGESQYF
TRBJ1-1 many - TRBV7-6 TGTGCCAGCAGCTCGCTCCTAGTGGTGAACACTGAAGCTTTCTTT CASSSLLVVNTEAFF
TRBJ1-2 few TRBD1 TRBV5-6 TGTGCCAGTAATGACAGGGAGAGGTCGAACTATGGCTACACCTTC CASNDRERSNYGYTF
TRBJ2-5 few TRBD2 TRBV9 TGTGCCAGCAGCGTAGGGGGGGGAGGAGAGACCCAGTACTTC CASSVGGGGETQYF
TRBJ2-7 many - TRBV6-1 TGTGCCAGTACCCAAAATTACGAGCAGTACTTC CASTQNYEQYF
TRBJ2-2 - - TRBV14 TGTGCCAGCAGCCAAGATTACTGGAGGGGCCCAAGCACCGGGGAGCTGTTTTTT CASSQDYWRGPSTGELFF
TRBJ2-4 many TRBD1 TRBV27 TGTGCCAGCACCGCCCTCTGGTCCACCGGGACAGGGGCCAAAAACATTCAGTACTTC CASTALWSTGTGAKNIQYF
TRBJ2-7 many TRBD2 TRBV7-2 TGTGCCAGCAGCTTAGAGCACGGGGGACTAGGGCCCTACGAGCAGTACTTC CASSLEHGGLGPYEQYF
TRBJ2-7 - - TRBV5-1 TGCGCCAGCAGCTCGGGGATCGAGCAGTACTTC CASSSGIEQYF
TRBJ2-7 many TRBD1 TRBV10-3 TGTGCCATGGGACAGCTCGGGGAGCAGTACTTC CAMGQLGEQYF
TRBJ2-7 - - TRBV15 TGTGCCACCAGCAGAGATACGGGGACGGCCACCTACGAGCAGTACTTC CATSRDTGTATYEQYF
TRBJ2-1 many TRBD2 TRBV20-1 TGCAGTGCCCCGGCTAGCGGACCCTACAATGAGCAGTTCTTC CSAPASGPYNEQFF
TRBJ2-7 few TRBD1 TRBV2 TGTGCCAGCAGTGATACCGGGACAGCCCACGAGCAGTACTTC CASSDTGTAHEQYF
TRBJ2-7 many TRBD2 TRBV11-2 TGTGCCAGCAGCTTACATAGCGGGAACTACTACGAGCAGTACTTC CASSLHSGNYYEQYF
TRBJ1-3 - TRBD1 TRBV29-1 TGCAGCGTTGTGTGGACAGGGGCCGTTGGCACCATATATTTT CSVVWTGAVGTIYF
TRBJ1-2 many - TRBV28 TGTGCCAGCAGTTTAAGCAGGGCGGGTGGCTACACCTTC CASSLSRAGGYTF
TRBJ2-7 few - TRBV4-1 TGCGCCAGCAGCCAAGATTTGGCGGCGAGCTCCTACGAGCAGTACTTC CASSQDLAASSYEQYF
TRBJ2-5 many - TRBV3-1 TGTGCCAGCAGCCGACTCCAAGAGACCCAGTACTTC CASSRLQETQYF
TRBJ2-3 many - TRBV5-1 TGCGCCAGCAGCTGGGGCGGAGGCACAGATACGCAGTATTTT CASSWGGGTDTQYF
TRBJ2-3 many - TRBV20-1 TGCAGTGCTAGGCCATTTGAGGCAGATACGCAGTATTTT CSARPFEADTQYF
TRBJ2-5 many TRBD1 TRBV28 TGTGCCAGCAGTCATATCGACAGGGGGCTTTCAGAGACCCAGTACTTC CASSHIDRGLSETQYF
TRBJ2-1 few TRBD2 TRBV7-9 TGTGCCAGCAGCCCAAGGACTAGCGGGGCCTCCTGGAATGAGCAGTTCTTC CASSPRTSGASWNEQFF
TRBJ1-2 - - TRBV20-1 TGCAGTGCTAGAGAAGAAACTAACTATGGCTACACCTTC CSAREETNYGYTF
TRBJ1-3 many - TRBV5-1 TGCGCCAGCAGCTTGGACACGGGCTGGTCGACCGTCGGAAACACCATATATTTT CASSLDTGWSTVGNTIYF
TRBJ1-3 - TRBD1 TRBV2 TGTGCCAGCAGTTTGACAGGGTCCTCTGGAAACACCATATATTTT CASSLTGSSGNTIYF
TRBJ2-3 many - TRBV7-6 TGTGCCAGCAGCTCGGAGGCAGATACGCAGTATTTT CASSSEADTQYF
TRBJ2-1 many - TRBV5-1 TGCGCCAGCAGTAAGGATGGGTCCGGAGTTGAGCAGTTCTTC CASSKDGSGVEQFF
TRBJ2-3 many - TRBV27 TGTGCCAGCAGTTCGGAACTCACAGATACGCAGTATTTT CASSSELTDTQYF
TRBJ2-4 many TRBD2 TRBV24-1 TGTGCCACCAGGAATCAAGGAGGGAGGGCAACCAAAAACATTCAGTACTTC CATRNQGGRATKNIQYF
TRBJ2-3 many - TRBV7-9 TGTGCCAGCAGCTATAGGGGAGCGGGTACAGATACGCAGTATTTT CASSYRGAGTDTQYF
TRBJ2-1 many - TRBV7-8 TGTGCCAGCAGCACCCGACAGAGCTCCTACAATGAGCAGTTCTTC CASSTRQSSYNEQFF
TRBJ2-5 - - TRBV29-1 TGCAGCGTTGAAGAACAACTAGAAGAGACCCAGTACTTC CSVEEQLEETQYF
TRBJ2-1 few - TRBV5-4 TGTGCCAGCAGCCCGAGGGGATCATACAATGAGCAGTTCTTC CASSPRGSYNEQFF
TRBJ2-5 few TRBD2 TRBV5-1 TGCGCCAGCAGCGGCGACGGGGGGGCGTTGGAGACCCAGTACTTC CASSGDGGALETQYF
TRBJ1-5 few - TRBV6-1 TGTGCCAGCAGTGAAAGGGGGGGGCGTGGGGGTCAGCCCCAGCATTTT CASSERGGRGGQPQHF
TRBJ2-2 - TRBD1 TRBV11-3 TGTGCCGGGGGACAGGGAAATGCCGGGGAGCTGTTTTTT CAGGQGNAGELFF
TRBJ2-2 few - TRBV7-6 TGTGCCAGCAGCCAATCCGGGACAACGAACACCGGGGAGCTGTTTTTT CASSQSGTTNTGELFF
TRBJ1-1 many - TRBV7-8 TGTGCCAGCAGCTTATACCCACTGAACACTGAAGCTTTCTTT CASSLYPLNTEAFF
TRBJ2-7 many - TRBV27 TGTGCCAGCAGTCTAACGTCAAGGATGGCTTGGGAGCAGTACTTC CASSLTSRMAWEQYF
TRBJ1-4 - - TRBV6-1 TGTGCCAGCAGGAGGATAGAGGGTAGTGAAAAACTGTTTTTT CASRRIEGSEKLFF
TRBJ2-3 - TRBD2 TRBV6-1 TGTGCCAGCAGTGAAGGAGCTAGCGGGGGCCTTTATACGCAGTATTTT CASSEGASGGLYTQYF